This T cell receptor beta chain comes out of a study of sequential checkpoint blockade in melanoma. Treatment reported: randomized to nivolumab then ipilimumab (arm A) or the reverse (arm B). Profiled with immunoSEQ multiplex PCR; TCRdb holds only in-frame clones, not every one. Altogether over a thousand clones are present, approximately 62% being singletons, with the ten largest covering 50% to 60%. This CDR3 contains 16 residues. Germline V gene data show CDR1 as SGHVS and CDR2 as FNYEAQ. The trim removed 4 bases at V and 0 bases at J, leaving 7 bases unmatched. This sequence joins TRBV7-6 and TRBJ1-1; 8 bases align to TRBD1. The sequencing used CD8+ T cells sorted from blood (inferred from file names), collected from a patient given nivolumab and ipilimumab in sequence. This TCR derives from a human donor with melanoma. CDR3: CASSSPRDRLNTEAFF. Written as DNA, the CDR3 is TGTGCCAGCAGCTCGCCCCGGGACAGGCTGAACACTGAAGCTTTCTTT. Variable domain in full (rest from reference TRBV7-6 and TRBJ1-1): GAGVSQSPRYKVTKRGQDVALRCDPISGHVSLYWYRQALGQGPEFLTYFNYEAQQDKSGLPNDRFSAERPEGSISTLTIQRTEQRDSAMYRCASSSPRDRLNTEAFFGQGTRLTVV.